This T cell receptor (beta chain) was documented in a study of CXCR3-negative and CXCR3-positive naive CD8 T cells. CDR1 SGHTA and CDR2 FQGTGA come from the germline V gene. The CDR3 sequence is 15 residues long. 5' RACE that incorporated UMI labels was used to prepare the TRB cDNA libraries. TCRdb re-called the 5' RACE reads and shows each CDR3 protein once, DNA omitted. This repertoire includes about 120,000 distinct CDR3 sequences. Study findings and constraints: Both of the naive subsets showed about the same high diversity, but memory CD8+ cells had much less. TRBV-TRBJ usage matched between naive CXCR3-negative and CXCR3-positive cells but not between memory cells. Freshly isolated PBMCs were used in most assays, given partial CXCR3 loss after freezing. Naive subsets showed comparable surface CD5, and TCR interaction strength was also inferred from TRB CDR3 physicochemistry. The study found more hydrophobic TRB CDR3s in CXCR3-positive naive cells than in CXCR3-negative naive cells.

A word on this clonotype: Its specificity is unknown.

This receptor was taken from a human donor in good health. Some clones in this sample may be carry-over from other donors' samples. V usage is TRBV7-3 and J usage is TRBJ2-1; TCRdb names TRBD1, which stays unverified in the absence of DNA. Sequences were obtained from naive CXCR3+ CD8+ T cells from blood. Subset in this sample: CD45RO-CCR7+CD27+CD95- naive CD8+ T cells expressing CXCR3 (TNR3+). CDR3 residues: CASSPGTASYNEQFF.